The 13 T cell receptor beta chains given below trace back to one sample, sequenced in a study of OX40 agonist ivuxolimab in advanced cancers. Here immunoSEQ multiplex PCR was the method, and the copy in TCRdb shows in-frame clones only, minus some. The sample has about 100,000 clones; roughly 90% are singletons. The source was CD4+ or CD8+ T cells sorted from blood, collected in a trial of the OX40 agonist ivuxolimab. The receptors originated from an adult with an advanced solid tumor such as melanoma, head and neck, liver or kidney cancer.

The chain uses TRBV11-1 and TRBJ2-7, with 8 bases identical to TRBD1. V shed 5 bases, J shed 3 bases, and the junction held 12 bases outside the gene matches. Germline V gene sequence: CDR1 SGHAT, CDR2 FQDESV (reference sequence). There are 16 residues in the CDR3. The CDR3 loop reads CASSRAQQGANYEQYF. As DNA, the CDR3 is TGTGCCAGCAGCCGGGCCCAGCAGGGGGCAAACTACGAGCAGTACTTC.

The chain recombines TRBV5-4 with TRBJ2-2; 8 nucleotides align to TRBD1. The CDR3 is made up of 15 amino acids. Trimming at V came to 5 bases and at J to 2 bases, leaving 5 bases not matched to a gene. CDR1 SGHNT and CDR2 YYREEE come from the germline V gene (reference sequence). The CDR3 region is CASRRTGTNTGELFF. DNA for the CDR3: TGTGCCAGCAGACGGACAGGGACAAACACCGGGGAGCTGTTTTTT.

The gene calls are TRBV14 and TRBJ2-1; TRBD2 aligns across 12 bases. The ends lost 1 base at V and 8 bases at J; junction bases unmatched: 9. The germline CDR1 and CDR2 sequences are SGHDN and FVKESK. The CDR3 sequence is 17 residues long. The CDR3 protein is CASSQGLAGGPRDEQFF. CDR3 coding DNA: TGTGCCAGCAGCCAAGGTCTAGCGGGAGGGCCGAGGGATGAGCAGTTCTTC.

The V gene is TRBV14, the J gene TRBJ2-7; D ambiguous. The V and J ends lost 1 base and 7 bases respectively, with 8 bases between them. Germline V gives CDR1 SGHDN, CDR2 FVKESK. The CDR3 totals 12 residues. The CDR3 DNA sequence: TGTGCCAGCAGCCAAGGGGGTGTGGAGCAGTACTTC. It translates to CASSQGGVEQYF.

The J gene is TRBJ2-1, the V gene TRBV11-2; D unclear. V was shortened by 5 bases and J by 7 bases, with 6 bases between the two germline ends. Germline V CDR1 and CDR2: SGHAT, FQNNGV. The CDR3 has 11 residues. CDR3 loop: CASSPGNEQFF. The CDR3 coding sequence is TGTGCCAGCAGCCCCGGGAATGAGCAGTTCTTC.

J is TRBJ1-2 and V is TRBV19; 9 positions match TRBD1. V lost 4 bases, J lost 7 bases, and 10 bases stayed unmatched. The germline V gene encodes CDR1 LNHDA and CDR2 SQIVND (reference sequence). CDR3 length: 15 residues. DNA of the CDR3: TGTGCCAGTAGTAGACCGGGACAGGGTTCGCCTGGCTACACCTTC. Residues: CASSRPGQGSPGYTF.

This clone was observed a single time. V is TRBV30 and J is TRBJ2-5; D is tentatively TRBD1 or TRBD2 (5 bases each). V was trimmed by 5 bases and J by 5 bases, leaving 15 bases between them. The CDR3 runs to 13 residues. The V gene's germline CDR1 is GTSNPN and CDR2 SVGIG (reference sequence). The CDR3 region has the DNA TGTGCCTGGGATGCCCGGGGCGGGGAGACCCAGTACTTC. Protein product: CAWDARGGETQYF.

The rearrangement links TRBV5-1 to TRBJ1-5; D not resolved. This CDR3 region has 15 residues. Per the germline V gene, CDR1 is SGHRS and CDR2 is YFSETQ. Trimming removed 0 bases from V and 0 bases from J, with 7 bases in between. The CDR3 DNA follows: TGCGCCAGCAGCTTGGACAGTAATAGCAATCAGCCCCAGCATTTT. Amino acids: CASSLDSNSNQPQHF.

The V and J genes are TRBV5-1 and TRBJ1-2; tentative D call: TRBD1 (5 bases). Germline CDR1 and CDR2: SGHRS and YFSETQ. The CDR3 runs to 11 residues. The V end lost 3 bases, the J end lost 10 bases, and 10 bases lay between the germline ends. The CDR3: CASSSGLIYTF. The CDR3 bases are TGCGCCAGCAGCTCGGGACTAATCTACACCTTC.

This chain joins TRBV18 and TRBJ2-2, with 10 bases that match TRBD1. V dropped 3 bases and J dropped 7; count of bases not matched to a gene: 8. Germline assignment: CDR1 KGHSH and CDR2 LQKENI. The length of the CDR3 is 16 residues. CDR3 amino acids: CASSPNRDRGVGELFF. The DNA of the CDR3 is TGTGCCAGCTCACCCAACCGGGACAGGGGTGTCGGGGAGCTGTTTTTT.

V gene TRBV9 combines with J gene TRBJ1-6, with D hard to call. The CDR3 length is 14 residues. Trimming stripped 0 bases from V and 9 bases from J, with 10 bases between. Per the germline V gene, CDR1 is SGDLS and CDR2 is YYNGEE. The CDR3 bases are TGTGCCAGCAGCGTAGACCCCTTCGGTTCACCCCTCCACTTT. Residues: CASSVDPFGSPLHF. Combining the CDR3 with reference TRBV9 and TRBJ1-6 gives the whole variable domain DSGVTQTPKHLITATGQRVTLRCSPRSGDLSVYWYQQSLDQGLQFLIQYYNGEERAKGNILERFSAQQFPDLHSELNLSSLELGDSALYFCASSVDPFGSPLHFGNGTRLTVT.

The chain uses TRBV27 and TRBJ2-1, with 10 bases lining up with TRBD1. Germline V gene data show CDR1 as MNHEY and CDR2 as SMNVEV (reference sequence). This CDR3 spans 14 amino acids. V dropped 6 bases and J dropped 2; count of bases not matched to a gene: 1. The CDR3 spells CASSGQGAYNEQFF. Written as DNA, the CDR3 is TGTGCCAGCAGCGGACAGGGGGCCTACAATGAGCAGTTCTTC.

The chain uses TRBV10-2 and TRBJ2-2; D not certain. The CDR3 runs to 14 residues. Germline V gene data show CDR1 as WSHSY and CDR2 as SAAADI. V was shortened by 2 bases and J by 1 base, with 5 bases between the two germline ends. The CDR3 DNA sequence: TGCGCCAGCAGTGAGCTCGTGAACACCGGGGAGCTGTTTTTT. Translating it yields CASSELVNTGELFF.